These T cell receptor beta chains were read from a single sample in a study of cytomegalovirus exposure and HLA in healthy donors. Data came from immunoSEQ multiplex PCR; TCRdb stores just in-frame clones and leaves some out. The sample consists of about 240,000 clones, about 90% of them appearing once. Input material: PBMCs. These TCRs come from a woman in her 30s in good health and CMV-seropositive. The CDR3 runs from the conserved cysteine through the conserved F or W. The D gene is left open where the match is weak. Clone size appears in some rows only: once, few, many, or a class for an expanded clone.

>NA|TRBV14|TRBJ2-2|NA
TGTGCCAGCAGCTTAGGGAGGTACACCGGGGAGCTGTTTTTT
CASSLGRYTGELFF
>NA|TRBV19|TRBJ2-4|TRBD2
TGTGCCAGTAGTCCCCAGGACGGGGGGAACATTCAGTACTTC
CASSPQDGGNIQYF
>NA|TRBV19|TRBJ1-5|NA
TGTGCCAGTAATATCGGGGGAGTAGAGCCCCAGCATTTT
CASNIGGVEPQHF
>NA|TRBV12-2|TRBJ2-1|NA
TGTGCAAGTCGCTTAGCGTACGGGACAGCTCTGAATGAGCAGTTCTTC
CASRLAYGTALNEQFF
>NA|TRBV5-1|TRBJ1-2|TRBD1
TGCGCCAGCAGCTTGGACACAGGGGGCGCGGGCTATGGCTACACCTTC
CASSLDTGGAGYGYTF
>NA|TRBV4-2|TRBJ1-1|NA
TGTGCCAGCAGCCAAGCATTTACAGTGAACACTGAAGCTTTCTTT
CASSQAFTVNTEAFF
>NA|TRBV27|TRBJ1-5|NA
TGTGCCAGCAGCCTTGGTCCCTATAGCAATCAGCCCCAGCATTTT
CASSLGPYSNQPQHF
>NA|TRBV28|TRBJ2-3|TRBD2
TGTGCCAGCTCGACTGGGGGGGAGGGCACAGATACGCAGTATTTT
CASSTGGEGTDTQYF
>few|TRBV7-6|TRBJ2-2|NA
TGTGCCAGCAGCTTAGCAAAGGGGACCGGGGAGCTGTTTTTT
CASSLAKGTGELFF
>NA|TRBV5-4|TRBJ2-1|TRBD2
TGTGCCAGCAGCCCCCCAAGCGGGAGGGACAATGAGCAGTTCTTC
CASSPPSGRDNEQFF
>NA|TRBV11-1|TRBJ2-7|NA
TGTGCCAGCAGCTTATATCTAGACGAGCAGTACTTC
CASSLYLDEQYF
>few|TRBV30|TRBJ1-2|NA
TGTGCCTGGAGTCCAGGGCCGTATGGCTACACCTTC
CAWSPGPYGYTF
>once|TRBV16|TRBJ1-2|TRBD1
TGTGCCAGCAGCCAATCGGAGACAGGGGGTCTATATGGCTACACCTTC
CASSQSETGGLYGYTF
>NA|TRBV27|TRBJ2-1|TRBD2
TGTGCCAGCAGATGGGGGGAGGGACTCAATGAGCAGTTCTTC
CASRWGEGLNEQFF
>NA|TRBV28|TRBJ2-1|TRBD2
TGTGCCAGCAGTTTAACCCATGGACTAGGGGACTACAATGAGCAGTTCTTC
CASSLTHGLGDYNEQFF
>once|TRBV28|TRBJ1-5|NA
TGTGCCAGCAGTTCACGGTGGCCCCAGCATTTT
CASSSRWPQHF
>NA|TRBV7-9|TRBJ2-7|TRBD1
TGTGCCAGCAGCTTAGAAAGGGACAGGGTCTACGAGCAGTACTTC
CASSLERDRVYEQYF
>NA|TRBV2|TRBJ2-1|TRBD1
TGTGCCAGCAGGAGGGGGCCCGACAGTTATGAGCAGTTCTTC
CASRRGPDSYEQFF
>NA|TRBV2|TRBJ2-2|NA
TGTGCCAGCAGTCGCCTAGTGATCACCGGGGAGCTGTTTTTT
CASSRLVITGELFF
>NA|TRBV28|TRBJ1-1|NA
TGTGCCAGCAGGTGGGTCGAGGACACTGAAGCTTTCTTT
CASRWVEDTEAFF
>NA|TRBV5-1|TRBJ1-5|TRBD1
TGCGCCAGCAGCCCGGGACAGGGAGAGGGCAATCAGCCCCAGCATTTT
CASSPGQGEGNQPQHF
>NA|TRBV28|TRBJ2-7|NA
TGTGCCAGCAGCGGGGTAGGCTCGTCCTACGAGCAGTACTTC
CASSGVGSSYEQYF
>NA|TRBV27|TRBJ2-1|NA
TGTGCCAGCAGTTTAAGCGCGGGACTGTACAATGAGCAGTTCTTC
CASSLSAGLYNEQFF
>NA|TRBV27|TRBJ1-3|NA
TGTGCCAGCAGTTTACAATGGGGGCCTGCTGGAAACACCATATATTTT
CASSLQWGPAGNTIYF
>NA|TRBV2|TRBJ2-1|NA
TGTGCCAGCAGCCCTCGGGGGTTAAGCTCCTACAATGAGCAGTTCTTC
CASSPRGLSSYNEQFF
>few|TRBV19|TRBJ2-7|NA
TGTGCCAGTAGTATCCAGGCGGGCCCTTCCTACGAGCAGTACTTC
CASSIQAGPSYEQYF
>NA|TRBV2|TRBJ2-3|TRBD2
TGTGCCAGCAGTAGCACTAGCGGGAGATCAGATACGCAGTATTTT
CASSSTSGRSDTQYF
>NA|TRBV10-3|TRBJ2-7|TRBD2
TGTGCCATCAGTGAGTCGAGGCGGGAGGGATCCTACGAGCAGTACTTC
CAISESRREGSYEQYF